The table lists the clone carrying this TCR beta chain with many counts. Its antigen is unknown. This record belongs to a study of T-cell memory formation after mild COVID-19. Study-level points and caveats: Contracting clones localized mainly to CM and EM when CD4+ and mainly to EMRA when CD8+. In pre-infection memory, a portion of responding clones appeared, which suggested that cross-reactive memory joined. Clones contracting over day 15 to 85 were CD4/CD8 balanced, with later expanders leaning CD4+.

TCR alpha and TCR beta cDNA libraries carrying sample barcodes and UMIs were produced by 5'RACE using constant-segment primers. TCRdb independently ran MiXCR on the 5' RACE reads; one entry per CDR3 protein. The sample gives about 200,000 distinct CDR3 sequences, around 18% of which show up once; roughly 2.4% is in the top ten. The CDR3 covers 15 residues. In germline, CDR1 is SGHVS, CDR2 FQNEAQ. The V gene end was trimmed by 1 base and the J gene end by 8 bases; junction bases not matched to a gene: 6. The specimen was PBMCs or a T cell subset sorted from them (not recorded which). V is TRBV7-8 and J is TRBJ2-1, with TRBD2 identical over 9 bases. This sequence originates from an adult woman who had mild COVID-19 (a few samples of this study predate the infection). Cell type and time point are not known. The chain's CDR3 is CASSLEGGGAYEQFF. The DNA of the CDR3 is TGTGCCAGCAGCTTAGAGGGCGGGGGGGCATATGAGCAGTTCTTC. Combining the CDR3 with reference TRBV7-8 and TRBJ2-1 gives the whole variable domain GAGVSQSPRYKVAKRGQDVALRCDPISGHVSLFWYQQALGQGPEFLTYFQNEAQLDKSGLPSDRFFAERPEGSVSTLKIQRTQQEDSAVYLCASSLEGGGAYEQFFGPGTRLTVL.